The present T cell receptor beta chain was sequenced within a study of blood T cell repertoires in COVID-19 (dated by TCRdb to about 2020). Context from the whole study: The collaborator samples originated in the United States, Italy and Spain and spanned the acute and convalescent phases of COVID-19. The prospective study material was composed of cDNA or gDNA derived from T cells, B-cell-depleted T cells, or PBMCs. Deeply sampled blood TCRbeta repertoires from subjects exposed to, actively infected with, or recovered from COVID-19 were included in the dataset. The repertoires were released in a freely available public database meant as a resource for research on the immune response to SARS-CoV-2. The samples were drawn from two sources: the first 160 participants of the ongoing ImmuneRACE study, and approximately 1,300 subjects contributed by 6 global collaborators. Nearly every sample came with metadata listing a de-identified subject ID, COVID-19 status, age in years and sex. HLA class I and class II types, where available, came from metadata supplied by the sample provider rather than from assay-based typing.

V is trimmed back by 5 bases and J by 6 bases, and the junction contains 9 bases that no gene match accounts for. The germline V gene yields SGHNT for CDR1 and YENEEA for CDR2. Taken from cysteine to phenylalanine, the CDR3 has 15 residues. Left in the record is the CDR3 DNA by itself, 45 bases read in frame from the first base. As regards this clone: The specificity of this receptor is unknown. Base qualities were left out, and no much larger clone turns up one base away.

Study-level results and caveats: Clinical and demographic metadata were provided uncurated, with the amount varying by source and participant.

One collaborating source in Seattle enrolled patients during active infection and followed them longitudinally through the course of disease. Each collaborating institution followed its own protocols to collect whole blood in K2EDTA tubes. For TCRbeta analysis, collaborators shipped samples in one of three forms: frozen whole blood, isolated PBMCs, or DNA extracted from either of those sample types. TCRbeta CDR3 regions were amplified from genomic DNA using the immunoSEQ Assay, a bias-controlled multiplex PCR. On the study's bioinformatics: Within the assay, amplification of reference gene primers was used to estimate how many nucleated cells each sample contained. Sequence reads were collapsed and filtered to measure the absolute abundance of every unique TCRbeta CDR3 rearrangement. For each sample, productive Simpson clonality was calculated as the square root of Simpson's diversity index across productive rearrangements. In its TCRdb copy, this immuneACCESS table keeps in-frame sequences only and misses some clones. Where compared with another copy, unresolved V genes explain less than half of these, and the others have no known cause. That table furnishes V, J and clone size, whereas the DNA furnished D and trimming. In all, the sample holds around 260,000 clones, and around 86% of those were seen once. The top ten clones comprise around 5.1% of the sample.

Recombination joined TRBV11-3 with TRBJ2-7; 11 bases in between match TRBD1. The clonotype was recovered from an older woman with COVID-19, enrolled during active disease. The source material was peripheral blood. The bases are TGTGCCAGCAGCCCCTCTACCGGGACAGGGGGCGAGCAGTACTTC. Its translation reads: CASSPSTGTGGEQYF.